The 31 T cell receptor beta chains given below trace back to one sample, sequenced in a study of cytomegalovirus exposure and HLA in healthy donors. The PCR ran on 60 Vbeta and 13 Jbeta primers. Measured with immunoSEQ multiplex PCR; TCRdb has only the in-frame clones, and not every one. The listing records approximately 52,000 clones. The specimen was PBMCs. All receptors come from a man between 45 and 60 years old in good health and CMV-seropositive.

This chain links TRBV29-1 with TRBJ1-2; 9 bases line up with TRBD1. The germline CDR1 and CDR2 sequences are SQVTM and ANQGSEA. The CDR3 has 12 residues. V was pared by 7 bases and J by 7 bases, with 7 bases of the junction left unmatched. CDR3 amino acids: CSGRTGDFGYTF. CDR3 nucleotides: TGCAGCGGGAGGACAGGGGATTTTGGCTACACCTTC.

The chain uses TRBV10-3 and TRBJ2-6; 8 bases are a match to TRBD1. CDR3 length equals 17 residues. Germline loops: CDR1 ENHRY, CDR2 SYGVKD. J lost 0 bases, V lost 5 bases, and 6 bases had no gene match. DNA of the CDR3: TGTGCCATCAGTTCGACAGGGGCAGTCTCTGGGGCCAACGTCCTGACTTTC. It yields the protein CAISSTGAVSGANVLTF.

CDR3 nucleotide sequence: TGTGCCAGCAGCTTTGACAGTCCCGGTGGCTACACCTTC. Amino acid sequence: CASSFDSPGGYTF. This chain joins TRBV5-6 and TRBJ1-2; TRBD1 might be the D (5 bases). Looked up from germline, CDR1 is SGHDT and CDR2 is YYEEEE. The CDR3 length is 13 residues. V gave up 2 bases and J gave up 7 bases, with 12 bases separating them.

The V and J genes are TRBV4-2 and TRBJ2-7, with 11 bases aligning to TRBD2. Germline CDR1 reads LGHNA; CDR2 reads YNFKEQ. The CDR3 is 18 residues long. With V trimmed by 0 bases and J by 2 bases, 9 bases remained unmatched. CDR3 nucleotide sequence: TGTGCCAGCAGCCAAGATAGAACTAGCGGGAGTATAACCTACGAGCAGTACTTC. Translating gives CASSQDRTSGSITYEQYF.

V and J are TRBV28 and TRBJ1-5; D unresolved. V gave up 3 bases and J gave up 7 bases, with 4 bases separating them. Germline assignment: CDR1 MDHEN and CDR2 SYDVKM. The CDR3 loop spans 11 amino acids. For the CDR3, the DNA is TGTGCCAGCAGTTTGGAGCAGCCCCAGCATTTT. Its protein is CASSLEQPQHF.

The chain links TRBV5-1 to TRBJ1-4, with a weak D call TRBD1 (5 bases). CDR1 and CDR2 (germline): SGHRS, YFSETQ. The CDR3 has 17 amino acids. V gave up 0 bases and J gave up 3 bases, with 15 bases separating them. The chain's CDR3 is CASSLEAGRRSNEKLFF. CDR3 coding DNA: TGCGCCAGCAGCTTGGAGGCAGGGAGGAGATCTAATGAAAAACTGTTTTTT. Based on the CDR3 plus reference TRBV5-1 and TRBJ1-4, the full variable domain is KAGVTQTPRYLIKTRGQQVTLSCSPISGHRSVSWYQQTPGQGLQFLFEYFSETQRNKGNFPGRFSGRQFSNSRSEMNVSTLELGDSALYLCASSLEAGRRSNEKLFFGSGTQLSVL.

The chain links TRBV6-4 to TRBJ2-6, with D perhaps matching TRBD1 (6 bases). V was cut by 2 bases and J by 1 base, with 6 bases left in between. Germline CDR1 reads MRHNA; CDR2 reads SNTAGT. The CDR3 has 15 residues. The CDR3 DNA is TGTGCCAGCAGTGACAGGGGGTCTGGGGCCAACGTCCTGACTTTC. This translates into CASSDRGSGANVLTF.

The CDR3 is CASSFAATSGGSYEQYF. The CDR3, as DNA: TGTGCCAGCAGCTTCGCTGCGACTAGCGGGGGATCCTACGAGCAGTACTTC. J is TRBJ2-7 and V is TRBV11-2, with 12 nucleotides matching TRBD2. The V and J ends lost 3 bases and 1 base, in that order; junction bases with no gene match: 7. Per the germline V gene, CDR1 is SGHAT and CDR2 is FQNNGV. The CDR3 is 17 amino acids.

The CDR3 sequence is CASRKGGNEQFF. Here the CDR3 DNA reads TGTGCCAGTAGAAAGGGAGGCAATGAGCAGTTCTTC. The chain recombines TRBV19 with TRBJ2-1, with D maybe TRBD2 (6 bases). The CDR3 has 12 residues. From germline, CDR1 is LNHDA and CDR2 SQIVND (reference sequence). The V end lost 6 bases, the J end lost 6 bases, and 9 bases lay between the germline ends.

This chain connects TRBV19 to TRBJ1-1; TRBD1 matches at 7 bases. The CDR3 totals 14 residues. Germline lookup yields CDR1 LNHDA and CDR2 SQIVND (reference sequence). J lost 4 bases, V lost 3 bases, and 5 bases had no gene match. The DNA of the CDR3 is TGTGCCAGTAGTATCAAGGGGGCGAGCACTGAAGCTTTCTTT. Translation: CASSIKGASTEAFF. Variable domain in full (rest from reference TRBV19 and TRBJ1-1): DGGITQSPKYLFRKEGQNVTLSCEQNLNHDAMYWYRQDPGQGLRLIYYSQIVNDFQKGDIAEGYSVSREKKESFPLTVTSAQKNPTAFYLCASSIKGASTEAFFGQGTRLTVV.

In DNA form, the CDR3 reads TGCGCCAGCAGCCAAGGGGTGGGGGGGTCACCCTACGAGCAGTACTTC. It yields the protein CASSQGVGGSPYEQYF. The J gene is TRBJ2-7, the V gene TRBV4-3; TRBD2 aligns across 7 bases. Germline V gene sequence: CDR1 LGHNA, CDR2 YSLEER. Losses at the gene ends were 1 base for V and 2 bases for J; bases not matched to a gene: 8. The CDR3 contains 16 residues.

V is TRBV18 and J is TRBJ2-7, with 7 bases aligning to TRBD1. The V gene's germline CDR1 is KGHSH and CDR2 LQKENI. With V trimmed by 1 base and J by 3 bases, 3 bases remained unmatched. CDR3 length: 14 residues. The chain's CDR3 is CASSPLTGVYEQYF. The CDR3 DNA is TGTGCCAGCTCACCACTTACAGGGGTCTACGAGCAGTACTTC.

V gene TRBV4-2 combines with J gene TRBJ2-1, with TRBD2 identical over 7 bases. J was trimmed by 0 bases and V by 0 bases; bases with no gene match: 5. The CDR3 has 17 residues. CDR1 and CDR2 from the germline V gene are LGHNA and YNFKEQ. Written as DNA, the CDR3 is TGTGCCAGCAGCCAAGAACCAGCGGGAAGCTCCTACAATGAGCAGTTCTTC. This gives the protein CASSQEPAGSSYNEQFF.

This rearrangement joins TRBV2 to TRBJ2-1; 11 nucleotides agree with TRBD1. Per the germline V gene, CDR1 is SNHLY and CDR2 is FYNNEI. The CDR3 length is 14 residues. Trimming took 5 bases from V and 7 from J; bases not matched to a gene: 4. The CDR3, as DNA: TGTGCCAGCAGTCCCGGGACAGGGGGGAATGAGCAGTTCTTC. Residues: CASSPGTGGNEQFF.

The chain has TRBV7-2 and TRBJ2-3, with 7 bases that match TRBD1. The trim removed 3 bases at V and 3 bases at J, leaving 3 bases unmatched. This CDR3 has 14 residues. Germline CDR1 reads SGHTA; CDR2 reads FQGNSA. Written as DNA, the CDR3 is TGTGCCAGCAGCTTGAGCAGGGGGACAGATACGCAGTATTTT. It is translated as CASSLSRGTDTQYF.

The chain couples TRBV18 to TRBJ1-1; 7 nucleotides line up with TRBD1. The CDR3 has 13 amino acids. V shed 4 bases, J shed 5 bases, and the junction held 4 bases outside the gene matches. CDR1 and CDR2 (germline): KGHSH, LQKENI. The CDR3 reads CASSQGARTEAFF. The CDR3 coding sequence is TGTGCCAGCTCACAGGGGGCGAGGACTGAAGCTTTCTTT.

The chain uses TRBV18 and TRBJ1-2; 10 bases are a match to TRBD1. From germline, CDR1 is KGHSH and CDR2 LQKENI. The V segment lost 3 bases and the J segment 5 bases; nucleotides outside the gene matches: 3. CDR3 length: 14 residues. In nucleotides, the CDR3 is TGTGCCAGCTCACCGACAGGGGGCAGGTATGGCTACACCTTC. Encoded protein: CASSPTGGRYGYTF.

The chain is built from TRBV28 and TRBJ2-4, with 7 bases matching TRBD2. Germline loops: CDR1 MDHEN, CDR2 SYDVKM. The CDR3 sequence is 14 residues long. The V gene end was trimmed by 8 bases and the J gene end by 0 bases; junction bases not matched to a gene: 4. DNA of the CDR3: TGTGCCAGCGGTATAGCGGGAGCCAAAAACATTCAGTACTTC. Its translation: CASGIAGAKNIQYF. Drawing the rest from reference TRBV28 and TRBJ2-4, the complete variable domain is DVKVTQSSRYLVKRTGEKVFLECVQDMDHENMFWYRQDPGLGLRLIYFSYDVKMKEKGDIPEGYSVSREKKERFSLILESASTNQTSMYLCASGIAGAKNIQYFGAGTRLSVL.

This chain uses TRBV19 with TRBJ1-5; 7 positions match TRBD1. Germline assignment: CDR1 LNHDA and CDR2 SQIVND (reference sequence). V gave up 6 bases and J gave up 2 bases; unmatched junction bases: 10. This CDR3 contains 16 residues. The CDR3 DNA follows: TGTGCCAGTAGCCAGACAGGGATTTTGGGCAATCAGCCCCAGCATTTT. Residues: CASSQTGILGNQPQHF.

This chain's CDR3 is CAWHPPYRERSPLHF. The CDR3 region has the DNA TGTGCCTGGCACCCCCCCTACAGGGAAAGATCACCCCTCCACTTT. V usage is TRBV30 and J usage is TRBJ1-6; maybe TRBD1 (6 bases). V lost 5 bases and J 10 bases, leaving 21 bases between the germline ends. CDR1 GTSNPN and CDR2 SVGIG come from the germline V gene (reference sequence). The CDR3 totals 15 residues.

In DNA, the CDR3 is TGTGCCAGTAGTACCGTGACAGGGCAAGGTAATCAGCCCCAGCATTTT. Protein product: CASSTVTGQGNQPQHF. The V call is TRBV19, the J call TRBJ1-5, with 7 bases aligning to TRBD1. The CDR3 has 16 amino acids. Germline V lookup: CDR1 LNHDA, CDR2 SQIVND (reference sequence). Trimming removed 4 bases from V and 4 bases from J; junction bases left unmatched: 10. Together with reference TRBV19 and TRBJ1-5, the CDR3 gives the full variable domain: DGGITQSPKYLFRKEGQNVTLSCEQNLNHDAMYWYRQDPGQGLRLIYYSQIVNDFQKGDIAEGYSVSREKKESFPLTVTSAQKNPTAFYLCASSTVTGQGNQPQHFGDGTRLSIL.

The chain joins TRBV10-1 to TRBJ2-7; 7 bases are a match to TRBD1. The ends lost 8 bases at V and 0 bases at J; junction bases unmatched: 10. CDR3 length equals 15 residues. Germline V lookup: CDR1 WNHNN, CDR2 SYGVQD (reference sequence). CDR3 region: CASPRTGDNSYEQYF. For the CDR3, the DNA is TGCGCCAGCCCGAGGACAGGCGATAACTCCTACGAGCAGTACTTC.

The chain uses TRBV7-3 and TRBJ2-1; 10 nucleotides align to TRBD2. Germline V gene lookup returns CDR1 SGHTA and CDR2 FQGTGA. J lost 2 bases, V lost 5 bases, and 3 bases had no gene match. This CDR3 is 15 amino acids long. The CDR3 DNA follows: TGTGCCAGCAGCGTAGCGGGAGGTACCTACAATGAGCAGTTCTTC. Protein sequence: CASSVAGGTYNEQFF.

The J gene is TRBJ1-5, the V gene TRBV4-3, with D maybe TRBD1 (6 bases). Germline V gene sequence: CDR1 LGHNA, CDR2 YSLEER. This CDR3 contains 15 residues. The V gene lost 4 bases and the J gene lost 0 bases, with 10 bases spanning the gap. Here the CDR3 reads CASSRYRDSNQPQHF. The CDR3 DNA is TGCGCCAGCAGCCGATACAGGGATAGCAATCAGCCCCAGCATTTT.

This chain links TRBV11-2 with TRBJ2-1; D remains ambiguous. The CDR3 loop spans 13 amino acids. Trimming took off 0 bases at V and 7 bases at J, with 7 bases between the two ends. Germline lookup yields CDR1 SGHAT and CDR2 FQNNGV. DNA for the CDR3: TGTGCCAGCAGCTTAGATGGCAGGAATGAGCAGTTCTTC. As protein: CASSLDGRNEQFF.

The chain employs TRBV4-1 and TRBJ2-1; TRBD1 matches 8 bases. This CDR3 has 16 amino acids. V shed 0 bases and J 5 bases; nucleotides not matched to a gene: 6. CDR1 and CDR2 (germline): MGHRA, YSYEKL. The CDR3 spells CASSQERAGGNNEQFF. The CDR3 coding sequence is TGCGCCAGCAGCCAAGAACGGGCAGGGGGCAACAATGAGCAGTTCTTC.

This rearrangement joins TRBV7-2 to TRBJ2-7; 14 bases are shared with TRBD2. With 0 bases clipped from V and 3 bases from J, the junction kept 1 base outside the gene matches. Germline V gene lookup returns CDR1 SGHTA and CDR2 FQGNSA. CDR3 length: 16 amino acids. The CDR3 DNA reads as TGTGCCAGCAGCTTAGCCGGGACTAGCGGGAGCTACGAGCAGTACTTC. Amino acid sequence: CASSLAGTSGSYEQYF.

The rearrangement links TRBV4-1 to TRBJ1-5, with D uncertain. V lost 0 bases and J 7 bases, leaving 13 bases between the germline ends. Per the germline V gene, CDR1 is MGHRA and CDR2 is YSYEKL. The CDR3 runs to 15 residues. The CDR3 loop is CASSQDPGDRQPQHF. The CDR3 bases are TGCGCCAGCAGCCAAGATCCCGGGGATAGACAGCCCCAGCATTTT.

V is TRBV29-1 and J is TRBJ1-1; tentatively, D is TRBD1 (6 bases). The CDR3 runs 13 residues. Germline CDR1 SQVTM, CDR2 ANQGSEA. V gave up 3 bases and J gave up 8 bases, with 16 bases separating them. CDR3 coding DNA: TGCAGCGTTGAGAAGCGGGACACAGGCGAAGCTTTCTTT. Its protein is CSVEKRDTGEAFF.

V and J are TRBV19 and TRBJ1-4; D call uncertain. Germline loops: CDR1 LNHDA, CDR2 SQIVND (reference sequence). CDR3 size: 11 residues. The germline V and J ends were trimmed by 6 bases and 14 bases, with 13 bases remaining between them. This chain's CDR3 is CASRTGWRLFF. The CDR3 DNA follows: TGTGCCAGTAGGACCGGGTGGAGGCTGTTTTTT.

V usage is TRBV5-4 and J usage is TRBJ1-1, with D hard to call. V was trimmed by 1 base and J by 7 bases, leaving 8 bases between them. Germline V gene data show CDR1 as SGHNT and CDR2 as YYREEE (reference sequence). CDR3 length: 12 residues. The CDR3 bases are TGTGCCAGCAGCTTGCCGGGAAATGAAGCTTTCTTT. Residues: CASSLPGNEAFF.